The 19 T cell receptor beta chains below were found in one sample sequenced in a study of blood T cell repertoires in COVID-19 (dated by TCRdb to the early 2020s). The library relied on the immunoSEQ multiplex PCR assay. TCRdb stores this immuneACCESS table with in-frame sequences only. Part of the clones is absent; in the studies checked, under half of the shortfall reflects unresolved V genes, and no reason is known for the rest. The sample records 330,000 or so clones, roughly nine tenths of which are singletons. The top ten clones comprise 2.5% to 3.5% of the sample. Sequencing was done on a sample of PBMCs or T cells enriched from blood (not recorded which). These receptors were obtained from a woman aged 25 to 39 who had recovered from COVID-19.

This clone appeared a few times. J is TRBJ1-1 and V is TRBV28, with a possible D match to TRBD1 (5 bases). Germline CDR1 reads MDHEN; CDR2 reads SYDVKM. Trimming cost V 6 bases and J 1 base, with 12 bases left between them. The CDR3 length is 14 residues. CDR3 region: CASSTPGGNTEAFF. The CDR3 DNA is TGTGCCAGCAGCACACCGGGGGGGAACACTGAAGCTTTCTTT.

The rearrangement links TRBV18 to TRBJ2-5, with 7 bases aligning to TRBD1. The CDR3 contains 15 residues. Trimming cost V 2 bases and J 1 base; bases outside gene matches: 4. Looked up from germline, CDR1 is KGHSH and CDR2 is LQKENI. As DNA, the CDR3 is TGTGCCAGCTCACCAAACCGGGACAGCCAAGAGACCCAGTACTTC. Amino acids: CASSPNRDSQETQYF.

J is TRBJ2-2 and V is TRBV5-1, with 9 bases matching TRBD1. The CDR3 consists of 14 residues. The germline CDR1 and CDR2 sequences are SGHRS and YFSETQ. V lost 4 bases, J lost 6 bases, and 4 bases stayed unmatched. The CDR3 region is CASSGQGIAGELFF. CDR3 DNA sequence: TGCGCCAGCAGCGGACAGGGGATCGCCGGGGAGCTGTTTTTT.

This chain uses TRBV9 with TRBJ2-5, with TRBD1 identical over 11 bases. J lost 1 base, V lost 4 bases, and 6 bases had no gene match. The CDR3 consists of 16 residues. CDR1 and CDR2 (germline): SGDLS, YYNGEE. The chain's CDR3 is CASSTGTGGIQETQYF. DNA for the CDR3: TGTGCCAGCAGCACAGGGACAGGGGGAATCCAAGAGACCCAGTACTTC.

V gene TRBV2 combines with J gene TRBJ2-1; weak D call: TRBD1 (6 bases). CDR1 SNHLY and CDR2 FYNNEI come from the germline V gene. Trimming removed 6 bases at V and 5 bases at J, with 17 bases between. The CDR3 is 15 residues long. CDR3 residues: CASSFDRSRNNEQFF. The DNA for the CDR3 is TGTGCCAGCAGCTTTGACAGGAGCAGGAACAATGAGCAGTTCTTC.

The chain joins TRBV28 to TRBJ2-5; TRBD2 agrees at 11 bases. The CDR3 contains 16 residues. V gave up 3 bases and J gave up 2 bases; unmatched junction bases: 5. Looked up from germline, CDR1 is MDHEN and CDR2 is SYDVKM. Here the CDR3 DNA reads TGTGCCAGCAGTTTTGGGCCTAGCGGGGGGCAAGAGACCCAGTACTTC. Amino acids: CASSFGPSGGQETQYF.

V gene TRBV30 combines with J gene TRBJ1-2; D possibly corresponds to TRBD1 (5 bases). This CDR3 has 13 residues. V was clipped by 4 bases and J by 6 bases, with 15 bases between them. Germline CDR1 reads GTSNPN; CDR2 reads SVGIG (reference sequence). The DNA of the CDR3 is TGTGCCTGGAACTATGTGGCAGGGAATGGCTACACCTTC. Translated, it gives CAWNYVAGNGYTF.

This chain connects TRBV27 to TRBJ1-2; 7 bases are shared with TRBD1. The V segment lost 5 bases and the J segment 7 bases; nucleotides outside the gene matches: 4. The CDR3 sequence is 12 residues long. Germline lookup yields CDR1 MNHEY and CDR2 SMNVEV (reference sequence). CDR3 nucleotide sequence: TGTGCCAGCAGTCCCGACAGGGCTGGCTACACCTTC. It translates to CASSPDRAGYTF.

The V and J genes are TRBV13 and TRBJ1-6; the D gene is possibly TRBD1 (6 bases). CDR1 is PRHDT and CDR2 is FYEKMQ in the germline V gene (reference sequence). V lost 3 bases to trimming and J lost 7 bases, with 16 bases between them. CDR3 length equals 16 residues. The CDR3 nucleotides read TGTGCCAGCAGCTTCCTTCAGGGGATTGGCAATTCACCCCTCCACTTT. It specifies CASSFLQGIGNSPLHF.

The rearrangement joins TRBV5-1 to TRBJ1-2; 7 bases line up with TRBD1. The CDR3 extends over 15 amino acids. CDR1 is SGHRS and CDR2 is YFSETQ in the germline V gene. V gave up 0 bases and J gave up 6 bases; unmatched junction bases: 8. The CDR3 nucleotides read TGCGCCAGCAGCTTGGCGGGACAGAAGAAGGATGGCTACACCTTC. Translating gives CASSLAGQKKDGYTF.

The chain has TRBV5-1 and TRBJ2-3; 11 bases align to TRBD2. This CDR3 is built from 17 residues. Germline V gene lookup returns CDR1 SGHRS and CDR2 YFSETQ. The V and J ends lost 1 base and 4 bases, in that order; junction bases with no gene match: 8. The CDR3 protein is CASSLLGLADIPDTQYF. CDR3 DNA: TGCGCCAGCAGCTTGTTGGGACTAGCGGATATTCCAGATACGCAGTATTTT.

This clone was seen a single time. V gene TRBV6-5 combines with J gene TRBJ1-1, with TRBD1 as a possible D gene (5 bases). The CDR3 covers 16 residues. CDR1 MNHEY and CDR2 SVGAGI come from the germline V gene. V lost 2 bases and J 5 bases, leaving 18 bases between the germline ends. DNA for the CDR3: TGTGCCAGCAGTTACGTCCCAGGGATGGTTTGGACTGAAGCTTTCTTT. It codes for CASSYVPGMVWTEAFF.

The genes are TRBV5-4 and TRBJ2-5; 14 bases map to TRBD2. The junction had 5 bases not matched to a gene; V was cut back by 4 bases and J by 6 bases. Germline V gives CDR1 SGHNT, CDR2 YYREEE (reference sequence). CDR3 length equals 15 residues. The CDR3 sequence is CASSPGTSGRQTQYF. CDR3 coding DNA: TGTGCCAGCAGCCCGGGGACTAGCGGGAGACAGACCCAGTACTTC.

This chain connects TRBV5-1 to TRBJ2-1, with 14 bases that match TRBD2. V dropped 4 bases and J dropped 2; count of bases not matched to a gene: 2. Germline V gene lookup returns CDR1 SGHRS and CDR2 YFSETQ. The length of the CDR3 is 16 residues. The CDR3 DNA reads as TGCGCCAGCAGCGAGGGACTAGCGGGGGCCTACAATGAGCAGTTCTTC. It yields the protein CASSEGLAGAYNEQFF.

This clone was picked up a small number of times. This chain connects TRBV7-9 to TRBJ2-1, with TRBD2 matching over 9 bases. The CDR3 extends over 20 amino acids. The germline gives CDR1 SEHNR, CDR2 FQNEAQ (reference sequence). Trimming cost V 5 bases and J 0 bases; bases outside gene matches: 17. The CDR3 nucleotides are TGTGCCAGCAGCATTACTCCGGGACTAGCTCCCCCAACCTCCTACAATGAGCAGTTCTTC. Translated, it gives CASSITPGLAPPTSYNEQFF.

The J gene is TRBJ2-7, the V gene TRBV7-9; 10 positions agree with TRBD1. Germline-derived CDR1 and CDR2 are SEHNR and FQNEAQ (reference sequence). There are 15 residues in the CDR3. J gave up 3 bases and V 1 base, and 3 bases lay outside the gene matches. The CDR3 loop is CASSLGDRGHYEQYF. In DNA form, the CDR3 reads TGTGCCAGCAGCTTAGGGGACAGGGGCCACTACGAGCAGTACTTC.

The chain combines TRBV29-1 with TRBJ2-5, with 11 bases identical to TRBD2. The CDR3 runs 14 residues. Germline CDR1 SQVTM, CDR2 ANQGSEA. The junction had 4 bases not matched to a gene; V was cut back by 2 bases and J by 5 bases. The CDR3 coding sequence is TGCAGCGTTGAAAGGTCTAGCGGGAGGGAGACCCAGTACTTC. Translated: CSVERSSGRETQYF.

This chain links TRBV19 with TRBJ2-7; 10 bases align to TRBD1. The V and J ends lost 5 bases and 3 bases, in that order; junction bases with no gene match: 4. CDR1 LNHDA and CDR2 SQIVND come from the germline V gene (reference sequence). The CDR3 is made up of 14 amino acids. The CDR3 is CASSSDRGGYEQYF. As DNA, the CDR3 is TGTGCCAGTAGTTCGGACAGGGGGGGCTACGAGCAGTACTTC.

The V gene is TRBV4-2, the J gene TRBJ2-1, with a weak D call TRBD2 (6 bases). This CDR3 spans 18 amino acids. Germline V lookup: CDR1 LGHNA, CDR2 YNFKEQ. V was cut by 1 base and J by 1 base, with 17 bases left in between. The CDR3 loop reads CASSQVGGGPRSYNEQFF. The CDR3 DNA sequence: TGTGCCAGCAGCCAAGTGGGAGGCGGCCCTAGGTCCTACAATGAGCAGTTCTTC.